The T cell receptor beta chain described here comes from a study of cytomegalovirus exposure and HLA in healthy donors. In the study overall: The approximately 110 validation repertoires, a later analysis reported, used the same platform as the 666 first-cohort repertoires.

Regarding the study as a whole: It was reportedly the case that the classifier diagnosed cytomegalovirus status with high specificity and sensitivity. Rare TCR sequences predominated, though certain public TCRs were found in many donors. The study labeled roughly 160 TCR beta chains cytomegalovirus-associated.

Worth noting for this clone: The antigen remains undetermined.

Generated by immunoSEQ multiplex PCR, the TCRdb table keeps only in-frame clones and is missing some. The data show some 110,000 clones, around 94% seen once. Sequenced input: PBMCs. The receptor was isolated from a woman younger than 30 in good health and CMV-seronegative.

CDR3 region: CASSLPTGSGYTF. DNA of the CDR3: TGTGCCAGCAGCTTACCCACAGGGTCCGGCTACACCTTC. This sequence joins TRBV7-9 and TRBJ1-2, with D possibly being TRBD1 (6 bases). V was shortened by 2 bases and J by 8 bases, with 12 bases between the two germline ends. Germline V gene lookup returns CDR1 SEHNR and CDR2 FQNEAQ (reference sequence). This CDR3 is 13 amino acids long. The full variable domain, its missing parts supplied by reference TRBV7-9 and TRBJ1-2, is DTGVSQNPRHKITKRGQNVTFRCDPISEHNRLYWYRQTLGQGPEFLTYFQNEAQLEKSRLLSDRFSAERPKGSFSTLEIQRTEQGDSAMYLCASSLPTGSGYTFGSGTRLTVV.